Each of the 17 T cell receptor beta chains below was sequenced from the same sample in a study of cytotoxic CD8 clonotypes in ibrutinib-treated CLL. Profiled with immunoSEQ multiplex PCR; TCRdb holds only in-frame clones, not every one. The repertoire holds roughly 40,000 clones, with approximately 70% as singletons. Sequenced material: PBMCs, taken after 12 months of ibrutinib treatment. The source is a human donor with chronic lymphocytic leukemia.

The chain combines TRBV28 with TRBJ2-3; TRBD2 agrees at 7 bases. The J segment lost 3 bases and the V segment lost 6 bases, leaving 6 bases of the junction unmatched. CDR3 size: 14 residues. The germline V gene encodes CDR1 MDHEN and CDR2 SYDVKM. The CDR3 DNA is TGTGCCAGCAGCCCGGGACTAAGAACAGATACGCAGTATTTT. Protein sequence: CASSPGLRTDTQYF.

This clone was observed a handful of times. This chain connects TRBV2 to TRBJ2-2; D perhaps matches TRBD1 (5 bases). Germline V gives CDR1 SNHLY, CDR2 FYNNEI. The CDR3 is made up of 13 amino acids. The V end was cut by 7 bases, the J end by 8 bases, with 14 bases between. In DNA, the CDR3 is TGTGCCAGCAAAGAAGGGGTGATAGGGGAGCTGTTTTTT. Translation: CASKEGVIGELFF.

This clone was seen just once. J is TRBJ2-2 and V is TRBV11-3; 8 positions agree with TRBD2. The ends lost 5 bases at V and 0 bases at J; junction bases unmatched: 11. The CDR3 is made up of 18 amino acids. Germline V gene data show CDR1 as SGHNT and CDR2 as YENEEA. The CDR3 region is CASSPTPDSGANTGELFF. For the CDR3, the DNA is TGTGCCAGCAGCCCCACTCCCGATAGCGGGGCGAACACCGGGGAGCTGTTTTTT. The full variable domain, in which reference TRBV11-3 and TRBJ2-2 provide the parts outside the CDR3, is EAGVVQSPRYKIIEKKQPVAFWCNPISGHNTLYWYLQNLGQGPELLIRYENEEAVDDSQLPKDRFSAERLKGVDSTLKIQPAELGDSAVYLCASSPTPDSGANTGELFFGEGSRLTVL.

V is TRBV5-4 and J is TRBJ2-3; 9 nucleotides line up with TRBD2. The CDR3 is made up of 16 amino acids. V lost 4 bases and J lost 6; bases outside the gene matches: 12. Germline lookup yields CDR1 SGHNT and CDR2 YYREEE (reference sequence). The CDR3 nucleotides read TGTGCCAGCAGCCCCCGGGTAGCGGGAGTGAGTGATACGCAGTATTTT. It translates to CASSPRVAGVSDTQYF. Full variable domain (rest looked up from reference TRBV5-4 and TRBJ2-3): ETGVTQSPTHLIKTRGQQVTLRCSSQSGHNTVSWYQQALGQGPQFIFQYYREEENGRGNFPPRFSGLQFPNYSSELNVNALELDDSALYLCASSPRVAGVSDTQYFGPGTRLTVL.

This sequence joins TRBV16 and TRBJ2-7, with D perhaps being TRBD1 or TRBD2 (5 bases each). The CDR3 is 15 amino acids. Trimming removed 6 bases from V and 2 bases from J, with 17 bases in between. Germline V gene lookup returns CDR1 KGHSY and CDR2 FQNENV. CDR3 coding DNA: TGTGCCAGCAGTCCAGGGACCCCGAAGGCCTACGAGCAGTACTTC. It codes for CASSPGTPKAYEQYF.

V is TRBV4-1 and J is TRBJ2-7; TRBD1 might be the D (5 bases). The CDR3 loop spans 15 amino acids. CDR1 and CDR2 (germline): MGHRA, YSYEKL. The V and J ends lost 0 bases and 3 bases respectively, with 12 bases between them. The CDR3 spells CASSQDISGYYEQYF. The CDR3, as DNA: TGCGCCAGCAGCCAAGATATCTCAGGGTACTACGAGCAGTACTTC.

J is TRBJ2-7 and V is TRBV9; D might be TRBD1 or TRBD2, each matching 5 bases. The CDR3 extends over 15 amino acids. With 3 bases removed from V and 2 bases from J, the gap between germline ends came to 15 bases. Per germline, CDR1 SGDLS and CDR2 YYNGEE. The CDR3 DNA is TGTGCCAGCAGCGCCGGGACGGCTCTTACCTACGAGCAGTACTTC. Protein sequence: CASSAGTALTYEQYF.

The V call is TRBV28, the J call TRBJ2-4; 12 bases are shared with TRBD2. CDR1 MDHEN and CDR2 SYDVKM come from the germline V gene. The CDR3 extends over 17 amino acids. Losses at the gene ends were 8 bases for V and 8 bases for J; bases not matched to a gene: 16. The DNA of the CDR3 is TGTGCCAGCGCCGGACTAGCGGGAATCTGGGGTATAGACATTCAGTACTTC. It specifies CASAGLAGIWGIDIQYF. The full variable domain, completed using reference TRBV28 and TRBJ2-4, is DVKVTQSSRYLVKRTGEKVFLECVQDMDHENMFWYRQDPGLGLRLIYFSYDVKMKEKGDIPEGYSVSREKKERFSLILESASTNQTSMYLCASAGLAGIWGIDIQYFGAGTRLSVL.

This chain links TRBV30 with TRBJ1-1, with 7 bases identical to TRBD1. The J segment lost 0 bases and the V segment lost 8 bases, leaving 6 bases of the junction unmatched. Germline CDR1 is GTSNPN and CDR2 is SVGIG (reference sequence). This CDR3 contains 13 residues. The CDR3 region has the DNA TGTGCCGAGCGACAGGGACTGAACACTGAAGCTTTCTTT. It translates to CAERQGLNTEAFF.

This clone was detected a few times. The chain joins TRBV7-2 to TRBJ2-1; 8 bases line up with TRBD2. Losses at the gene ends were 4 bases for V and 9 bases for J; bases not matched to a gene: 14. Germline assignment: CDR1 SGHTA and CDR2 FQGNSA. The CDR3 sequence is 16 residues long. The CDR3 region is CASSSKVTSAIGEQFF. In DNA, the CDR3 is TGTGCCAGCAGCTCCAAGGTGACTAGCGCCATCGGTGAGCAGTTCTTC.

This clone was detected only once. The CDR3 region is CASRRSGVAKNIQYF. The CDR3 DNA is TGTGCCAGCAGGAGAAGCGGGGTAGCCAAAAACATTCAGTACTTC. The rearrangement joins TRBV6-5 to TRBJ2-4, with TRBD2 matching over 7 bases. Germline V gives CDR1 MNHEY, CDR2 SVGAGI. V shed 6 bases and J 0 bases; nucleotides not matched to a gene: 5. This CDR3 has 15 residues.

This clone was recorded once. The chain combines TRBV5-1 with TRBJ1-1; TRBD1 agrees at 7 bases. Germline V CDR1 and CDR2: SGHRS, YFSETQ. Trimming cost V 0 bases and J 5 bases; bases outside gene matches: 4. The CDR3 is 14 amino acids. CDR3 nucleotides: TGCGCCAGCAGCTTGGTAGGGGGCGGAACTGAAGCTTTCTTT. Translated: CASSLVGGGTEAFF. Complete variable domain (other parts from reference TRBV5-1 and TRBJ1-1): KAGVTQTPRYLIKTRGQQVTLSCSPISGHRSVSWYQQTPGQGLQFLFEYFSETQRNKGNFPGRFSGRQFSNSRSEMNVSTLELGDSALYLCASSLVGGGTEAFFGQGTRLTVV.

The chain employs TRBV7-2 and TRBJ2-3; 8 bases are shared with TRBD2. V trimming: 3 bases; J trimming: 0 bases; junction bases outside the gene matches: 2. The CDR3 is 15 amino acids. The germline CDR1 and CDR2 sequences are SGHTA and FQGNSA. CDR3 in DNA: TGTGCCAGCAGCTTGGCTAGCGGGAGCACAGATACGCAGTATTTT. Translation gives CASSLASGSTDTQYF.

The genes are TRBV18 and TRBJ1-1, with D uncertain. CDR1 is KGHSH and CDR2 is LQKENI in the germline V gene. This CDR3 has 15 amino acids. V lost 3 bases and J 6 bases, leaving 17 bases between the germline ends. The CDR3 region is CASSPTSRKSAEAFF. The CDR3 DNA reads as TGTGCCAGCTCACCGACCAGTAGGAAATCTGCTGAAGCTTTCTTT. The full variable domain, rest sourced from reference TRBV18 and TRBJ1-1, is NAGVMQNPRHLVRRRGQEARLRCSPMKGHSHVYWYRQLPEEGLKFMVYLQKENIIDESGMPKERFSAEFPKEGPSILRIQQVVRGDSAAYFCASSPTSRKSAEAFFGQGTRLTVV.

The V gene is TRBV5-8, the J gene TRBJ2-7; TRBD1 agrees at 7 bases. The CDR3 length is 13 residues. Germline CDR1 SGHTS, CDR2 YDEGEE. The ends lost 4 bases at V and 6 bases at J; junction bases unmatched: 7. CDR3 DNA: TGTGCCAGCAGCATACAGGGGAGTGGCGAGCAGTACTTC. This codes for CASSIQGSGEQYF.

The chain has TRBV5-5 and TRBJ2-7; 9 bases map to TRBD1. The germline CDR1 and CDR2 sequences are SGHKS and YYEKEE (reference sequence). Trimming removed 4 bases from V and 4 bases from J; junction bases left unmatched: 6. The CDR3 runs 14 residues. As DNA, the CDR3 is TGTGCCAGCAGCAATCCGGGACAGGGTTACGAGCAGTACTTC. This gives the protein CASSNPGQGYEQYF.

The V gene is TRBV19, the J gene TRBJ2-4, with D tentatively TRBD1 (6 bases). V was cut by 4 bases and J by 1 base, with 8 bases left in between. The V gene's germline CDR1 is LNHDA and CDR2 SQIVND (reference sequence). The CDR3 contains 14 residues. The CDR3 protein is CASSNRVAKNIQYF. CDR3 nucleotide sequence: TGTGCCAGTAGTAACAGGGTGGCCAAAAACATTCAGTACTTC.